This is a list of T cell receptor beta chains from one sample in a study of shared clonotypes between healthy human individuals. Sequencing was performed with immunoSEQ multiplex PCR; in TCRdb, only in-frame clones are kept and a portion is missing. This table holds 2 million to 2.5 million clones, 85% to 95% found once. Source material: naive CD4+ T cells from PBMCs. All receptors derive from a man in his late teens or twenties in good health. Some clones in this sample may be carry-over from other donors' samples. Both conserved end residues are part of each CDR3. A D gene is named only where the DNA matches it firmly. Clone size is shown for a subset of rows, as once, few, many or a class of expanded clone.

d_call	clone_size	v_call	j_call	cdr3_aa	cdr3_nt
TRBD2	-	TRBV6-4	TRBJ2-1	CATSGLAGYNEQFF	TGTGCCACCTCCGGACTAGCGGGCTACAATGAGCAGTTCTTC
-	-	TRBV5-6	TRBJ1-1	CASSSGPLRVGAFF	TGTGCCAGCAGCTCCGGGCCTCTAAGAGTCGGGGCTTTCTTT
-	-	TRBV2	TRBJ1-2	CASSELSSGPYGYTF	TGTGCCAGCAGTGAGTTGTCTTCGGGGCCCTATGGCTACACCTTC
-	-	TRBV29-1	TRBJ2-5	CSVEGRVYQETQYF	TGCAGCGTTGAGGGCAGAGTGTACCAAGAGACCCAGTACTTC
-	-	TRBV5-4	TRBJ2-7	CASSPLPSGSAYEQYF	TGTGCCAGCAGCCCCCTCCCCAGCGGGTCAGCCTACGAGCAGTACTTC
-	-	TRBV19	TRBJ1-2	CASSLTSQGLTYGYTF	TGTGCCAGTAGTTTAACTTCCCAGGGGTTAACCTATGGCTACACCTTC
-	-	TRBV6-1	TRBJ1-5	CASSGQWGNQPQHF	TGTGCCAGCAGTGGCCAATGGGGCAATCAGCCCCAGCATTTT
-	-	TRBV5-4	TRBJ1-6	CASSVRDGSPLHF	TGTGCCAGCAGCGTCCGGGACGGTTCACCCCTCCACTTT
-	-	TRBV10-3	TRBJ1-2	CAISESRDNYGYTF	TGTGCCATCAGTGAGAGCAGGGACAACTATGGCTACACCTTC
-	-	TRBV18	TRBJ1-1	CASSPRGRGITEAFF	TGTGCCAGCTCACCACGAGGGAGGGGGATTACTGAAGCTTTCTTT
-	-	TRBV19	TRBJ2-5	CASKTGEGFPETQYF	TGTGCCAGTAAGACAGGGGAGGGATTTCCGGAGACCCAGTACTTC
-	-	TRBV30	TRBJ2-7	CAWSRTYEQYF	TGTGCCTGGAGTCGGACCTACGAGCAGTACTTC
TRBD1	-	TRBV28	TRBJ1-1	CASRLRTGGGGRLTEAFF	TGTGCCAGCAGACTCAGGACAGGGGGGGGTGGCCGCCTCACTGAAGCTTTCTTT
-	-	TRBV6-5	TRBJ1-5	CASSYSKVEPQHF	TGTGCCAGCAGTTACTCGAAAGTGGAGCCCCAGCATTTT
-	-	TRBV4-1	TRBJ1-3	CASSQVQGAGNTIYF	TGCGCCAGCAGCCAAGTACAGGGAGCTGGAAACACCATATATTTT
-	-	TRBV15	TRBJ1-4	CATIRGGPNEKLFF	TGTGCCACCATCCGGGGAGGGCCTAATGAAAAACTGTTTTTT
-	-	TRBV6-1	TRBJ1-5	CASSVLQGQPQHF	TGTGCCAGCAGTGTCCTACAGGGACAGCCCCAGCATTTT
-	once	TRBV7-9	TRBJ1-2	CASSLGGNYGYTF	TGTGCCAGCAGCTTAGGAGGAAACTATGGCTACACCTTC
-	-	TRBV28	TRBJ1-3	CASTYPGTSIYF	TGTGCCAGCACTTATCCCGGGACTTCCATATATTTT
TRBD2	-	TRBV6-1	TRBJ2-7	CASRDTGTRNEQYF	TGTGCCAGCAGGGACACCGGGACTAGAAACGAGCAGTACTTC
TRBD1	-	TRBV2	TRBJ2-7	CASSGQGASEQYF	TGTGCCAGCAGTGGCCAGGGGGCAAGCGAGCAGTACTTC
TRBD1	-	TRBV5-1	TRBJ2-3	CASRLGTASTDTQYF	TGCGCCAGCAGACTAGGGACAGCTAGCACAGATACGCAGTATTTT
-	-	TRBV30	TRBJ2-3	CAWNSPMRAYTDTQYF	TGTGCCTGGAACTCCCCTATGCGGGCCTACACAGATACGCAGTATTTT
TRBD2	once	TRBV6-1	TRBJ2-7	CASSETSGSPYEQYF	TGTGCCAGCAGTGAAACTAGCGGATCCCCCTACGAGCAGTACTTC
TRBD2	-	TRBV28	TRBJ2-7	CASREAGGLYEQYF	TGTGCCAGCAGGGAAGCGGGAGGGCTATACGAGCAGTACTTC
TRBD2	-	TRBV7-3	TRBJ2-1	CASSEWPSGRVEQFF	TGTGCCAGCAGCGAGTGGCCTAGCGGGAGGGTTGAGCAGTTCTTC
-	-	TRBV18	TRBJ2-7	CASSPGTTTYEQYF	TGTGCCAGCTCACCAGGGACAACTACCTACGAGCAGTACTTC
-	-	TRBV7-9	TRBJ2-7	CASSQGAPRAPYEQYF	TGTGCCAGCAGCCAAGGGGCTCCCCGAGCCCCCTACGAGCAGTACTTC
-	-	TRBV4-2	TRBJ2-1	CASSQGGSSYNEQFF	TGTGCCAGCAGCCAGGGCGGTAGCTCCTACAATGAGCAGTTCTTC
TRBD2	-	TRBV30	TRBJ2-2	CALTSENTGELFF	TGTGCCCTGACTAGCGAAAACACCGGGGAGCTGTTTTTT
TRBD1	-	TRBV9	TRBJ1-2	CASSPQTGNYGYTF	TGTGCCAGCAGCCCCCAGACAGGGAACTATGGCTACACCTTC
TRBD1	-	TRBV28	TRBJ1-3	CASSYKGQGSYTIYF	TGTGCCAGCAGTTATAAGGGACAGGGGAGCTACACCATATATTTT
-	-	TRBV9	TRBJ1-5	CASSRALSNQPQHF	TGTGCCAGCAGCCGGGCCCTAAGCAATCAGCCCCAGCATTTT
-	-	TRBV5-4	TRBJ2-7	CASSLVAGLSYEQYF	TGTGCCAGCAGCTTGGTGGCGGGCCTCTCCTACGAGCAGTACTTC
-	-	TRBV19	TRBJ2-3	CASSARQATDTQYF	TGTGCCAGTAGTGCCCGACAGGCCACAGATACGCAGTATTTT
-	-	TRBV20-1	TRBJ2-1	CSASLYNEQFF	TGCAGTGCGAGCTTGTACAATGAGCAGTTCTTC
TRBD2	-	TRBV7-2	TRBJ2-1	CASSPGGLAGFTQFF	TGTGCCAGCAGCCCCGGGGGGCTAGCGGGATTCACCCAGTTCTTC
-	-	TRBV19	TRBJ2-7	CASRSPRWQQYF	TGTGCCAGTAGGAGTCCCCGTTGGCAGCAGTACTTC
-	-	TRBV2	TRBJ1-1	CASNYWNTEAFF	TGTGCCAGCAATTACTGGAACACTGAAGCTTTCTTT
TRBD1	-	TRBV5-1	TRBJ2-3	CASRVTGGDTQYF	TGCGCCAGCAGGGTCACAGGGGGCGATACGCAGTATTTT
-	-	TRBV7-3	TRBJ1-1	CASSLQGRPTEAFF	TGTGCCAGCAGCTTACAGGGCAGGCCCACTGAAGCTTTCTTT
-	-	TRBV25-1	TRBJ1-2	CASSDGSNYGYTF	TGTGCCAGCAGCGACGGGTCTAACTATGGCTACACCTTC
-	-	TRBV11-2	TRBJ1-5	CASSASEGWNQPQHF	TGTGCCAGCAGCGCTAGTGAAGGTTGGAATCAGCCCCAGCATTTT
-	-	TRBV7-3	TRBJ2-3	CASSLGGADTQYF	TGTGCCAGCAGCTTAGGAGGGGCGGATACGCAGTATTTT
-	-	TRBV18	TRBJ2-5	CASSPIIQETQYF	TGTGCCAGCTCACCAATCATCCAAGAGACCCAGTACTTC
-	-	TRBV2	TRBJ2-4	CASSEVGGLGIQYF	TGTGCCAGCAGCGAAGTGGGGGGTTTAGGCATTCAGTACTTC
TRBD1	-	TRBV5-1	TRBJ2-5	CASSPRTGAGETQYF	TGCGCCAGCAGCCCTCGGACAGGGGCGGGAGAGACCCAGTACTTC
-	-	TRBV7-9	TRBJ1-2	CASRSSDSPVGYTF	TGTGCCAGCAGGTCATCCGACAGCCCGGTCGGCTACACCTTC
-	-	TRBV28	TRBJ1-1	CASSPRLGPAFF	TGTGCCAGCAGTCCCCGACTCGGCCCAGCTTTCTTT
TRBD2	-	TRBV4-1	TRBJ2-7	CASSQVPLAGDYEQYF	TGCGCCAGCAGCCAAGTCCCACTAGCGGGAGACTACGAGCAGTACTTC
-	-	TRBV2	TRBJ1-5	CASSDLQRDQPQHF	TGTGCCAGCAGTGATCTTCAGAGAGATCAGCCCCAGCATTTT
-	-	TRBV18	TRBJ2-7	CASSGGHLLSYEQYF	TGTGCCAGCTCAGGAGGACACTTACTCTCCTACGAGCAGTACTTC